This entry describes one T cell receptor (beta chain). What it binds is not known. Germline V gene sequence: CDR1 SGHRS, CDR2 YFSETQ. V lost 0 bases and J lost 9, with 19 bases in between. The CDR3 runs 16 residues. Profiling relied on immunoSEQ multiplex PCR, and the TCRdb table lists in-frame clones only, not all of them. The table shows tens of thousands of clones, with more than 70% occurring only once. The data were taken from a study of OX40 agonist ivuxolimab in advanced cancers. The wider study: Hepatocellular carcinoma, melanoma, renal cell or head and neck cancer affected the dose-escalation patients.

Findings and limits, study-wide: Doses of 0.1 to 3.0 mg/kg were accompanied by clonal expansion of CD4+ and CD8+ blood T cells by week 6.

This specimen consisted of CD4+ or CD8+ T cells sorted from blood, obtained in a trial of the OX40 agonist ivuxolimab. The rearrangement uses TRBV5-1 and TRBJ2-1; perhaps D is TRBD1 or TRBD2 (5 bases each). This clonotype was obtained from an adult with an advanced solid tumor such as melanoma, head and neck, liver or kidney cancer. This CDR3 reads CASSLAWDPSRIEQFF. CDR3 sequence (DNA): TGCGCCAGCAGCTTGGCGTGGGACCCCTCTAGGATTGAGCAGTTCTTC.